This T cell receptor beta chain was identified in a study of T cells after somatic rescue of genetic block. Germline lookup yields CDR1 MDHEN and CDR2 SYDVKM. The CDR3 loop spans 17 amino acids. V lost 3 bases and J lost 5; bases outside the gene matches: 12. Method: immunoSEQ multiplex PCR; TCRdb's copy keeps in-frame clones and lacks some. The sample has approximately 100,000 clones; 75% to 90% are singletons. V gene TRBV28 combines with J gene TRBJ1-1; the match to TRBD1 covers 10 bases. The sample was peripheral blood mononuclear cells (PBMCs). This clonotype originated in a woman aged 18-29 years. The CDR3 is CASSFRQGALGGTEAFF. The CDR3 nucleotides are TGTGCCAGCAGTTTCCGACAGGGGGCATTAGGGGGGACTGAAGCTTTCTTT.